The rows below give T cell receptor beta chains drawn from one sample of a study of regulatory T cells in long-lasting Graves disease. Via MiXCR, TCRdb re-called the multiplex PCR reads, giving one row per CDR3 protein. The sample records around 400,000 distinct CDR3 sequences, 10% to 15% being singletons. These data were also filed under a second study, of T cells in Graves' hyperthyroidism and ophthalmopathy.

The starting material was peripheral blood mononuclear cells (PBMCs), obtained at new diagnosis, from a patient treated with antithyroid drugs. The source is a woman aged 18-35 years with Graves disease. Both conserved end residues are part of each CDR3. The D gene is left open where the match is weak. Expanded clones are given a class, and other clones once, few, many or no size at all.

many	TRBJ1-2	TRBV5-1	TRBD1	TGCGCCAGCAGCTTGGGGGACAGCAACTATGGCTACACCTTC	CASSLGDSNYGYTF
-	TRBJ1-2	TRBV9	-	TGTGCCAGCAGCGTAGTTCGGGACGGACACTATGGCTACACCTTC	CASSVVRDGHYGYTF
-	TRBJ2-7	TRBV11-2	TRBD1	TGTGCCAGCAGTTTCTCCGGTCAGGGGGCCTCCTACGAGCAGTACTTC	CASSFSGQGASYEQYF
-	TRBJ1-2	TRBV30	-	TGTGCCTGGAGTGTAGGCGTTTCGGCCCTCGAGAGGTGGTCTATGGCTACACGTTACACCTTC	CAWSVGVSALERWSMATRYTF
many	TRBJ2-6	TRBV12-3/TRBV12-4	-	TGTGCCAGCAGTTTAGCGGTTGGTGGGTTAGCCTTCTTTACTTCGTCTGGGGCCAACGTCCTGACTTTC	CASSLAVGGLAFFTSSGANVLTF
many	TRBJ2-5	TRBV14	-	TGTGCCAGCAGCCCAGGGACCGCGGAGACCCAGTACTTC	CASSPGTAETQYF
-	TRBJ2-1	TRBV7-9	-	TGTGCCAGCAGCCCCAGGTGGGGGACTGCCGCTAACAATGAGCAGTTCTTC	CASSPRWGTAANNEQFF
many	TRBJ2-1	TRBV6-5	TRBD1	TGTGCCAGCAGTTACTCGTTAAGACAGGGCATAGACAATGAGCAGTTCTTC	CASSYSLRQGIDNEQFF
many	TRBJ2-1	TRBV4-1	TRBD2	TGCGCCAGCAGCCAAGGACTAGCACAGTTCTTC	CASSQGLAQFF
many	TRBJ1-2	TRBV11-2	-	TGTGCCAGCAGCCAAATTCAGGGGTCCTATGGCTACACCTTC	CASSQIQGSYGYTF